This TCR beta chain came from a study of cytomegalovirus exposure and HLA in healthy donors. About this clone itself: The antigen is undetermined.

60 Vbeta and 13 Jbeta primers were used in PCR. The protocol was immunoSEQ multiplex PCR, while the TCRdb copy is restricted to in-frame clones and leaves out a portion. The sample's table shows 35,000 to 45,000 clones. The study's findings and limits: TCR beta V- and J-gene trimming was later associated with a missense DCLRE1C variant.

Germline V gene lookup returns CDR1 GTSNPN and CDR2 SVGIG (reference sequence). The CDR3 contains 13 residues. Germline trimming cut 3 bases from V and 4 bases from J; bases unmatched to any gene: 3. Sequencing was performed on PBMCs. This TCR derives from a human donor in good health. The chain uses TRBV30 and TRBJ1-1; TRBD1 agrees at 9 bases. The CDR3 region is CAWSTDRGTEAFF. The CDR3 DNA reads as TGTGCCTGGAGCACGGACAGGGGCACTGAAGCTTTCTTT.